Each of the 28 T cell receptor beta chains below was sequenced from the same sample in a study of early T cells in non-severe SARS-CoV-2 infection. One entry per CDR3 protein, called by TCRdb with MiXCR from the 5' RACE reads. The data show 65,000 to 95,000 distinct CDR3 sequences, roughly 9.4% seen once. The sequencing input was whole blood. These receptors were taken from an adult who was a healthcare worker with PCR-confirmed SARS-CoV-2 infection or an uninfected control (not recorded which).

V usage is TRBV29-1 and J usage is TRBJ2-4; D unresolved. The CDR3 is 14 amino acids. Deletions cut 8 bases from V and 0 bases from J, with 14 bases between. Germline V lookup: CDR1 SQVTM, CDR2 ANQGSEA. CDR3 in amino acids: CSPRLHLAKNIQYF. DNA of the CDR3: TGCAGCCCCAGGCTGCATTTAGCCAAAAACATTCAGTACTTC.

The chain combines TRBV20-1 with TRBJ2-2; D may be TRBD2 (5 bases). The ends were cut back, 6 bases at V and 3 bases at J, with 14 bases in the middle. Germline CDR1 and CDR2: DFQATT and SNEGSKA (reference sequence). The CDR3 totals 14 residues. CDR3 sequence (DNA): TGCAGTGCGAGGAGTAGCGTGTACACCGGGGAGCTGTTTTTT. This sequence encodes CSARSSVYTGELFF.

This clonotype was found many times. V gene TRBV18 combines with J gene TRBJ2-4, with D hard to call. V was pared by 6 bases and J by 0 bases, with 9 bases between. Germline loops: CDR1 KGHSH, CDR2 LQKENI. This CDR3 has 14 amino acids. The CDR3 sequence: CASSPSQAKNIQYF. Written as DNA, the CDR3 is TGTGCCAGCTCCCCCAGCCAAGCCAAAAACATTCAGTACTTC.

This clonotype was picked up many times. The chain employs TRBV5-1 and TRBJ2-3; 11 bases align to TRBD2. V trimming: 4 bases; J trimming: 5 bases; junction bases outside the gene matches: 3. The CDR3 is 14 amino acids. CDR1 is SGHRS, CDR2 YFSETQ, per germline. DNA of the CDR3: TGCGCCAGCAGCGGAGGACTAGCGGGAGATACGCAGTATTTT. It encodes CASSGGLAGDTQYF.

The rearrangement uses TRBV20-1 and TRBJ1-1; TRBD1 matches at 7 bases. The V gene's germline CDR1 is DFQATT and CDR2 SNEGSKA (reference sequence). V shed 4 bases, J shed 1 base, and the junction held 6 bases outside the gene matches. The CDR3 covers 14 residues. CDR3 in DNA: TGCAGTGCTATAGGGGGCAGGGGGAACACTGAAGCTTTCTTT. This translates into CSAIGGRGNTEAFF.

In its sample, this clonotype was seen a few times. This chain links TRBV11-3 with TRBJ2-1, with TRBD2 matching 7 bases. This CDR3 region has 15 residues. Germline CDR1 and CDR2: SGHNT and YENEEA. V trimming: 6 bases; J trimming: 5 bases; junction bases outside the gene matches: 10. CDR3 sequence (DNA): TGTGCCAGCAGTCGGTACGGGCTAGCGGACAATGAGCAGTTCTTC. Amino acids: CASSRYGLADNEQFF. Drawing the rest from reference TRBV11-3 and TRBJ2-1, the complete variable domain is EAGVVQSPRYKIIEKKQPVAFWCNPISGHNTLYWYLQNLGQGPELLIRYENEEAVDDSQLPKDRFSAERLKGVDSTLKIQPAELGDSAVYLCASSRYGLADNEQFFGPGTRLTVL.

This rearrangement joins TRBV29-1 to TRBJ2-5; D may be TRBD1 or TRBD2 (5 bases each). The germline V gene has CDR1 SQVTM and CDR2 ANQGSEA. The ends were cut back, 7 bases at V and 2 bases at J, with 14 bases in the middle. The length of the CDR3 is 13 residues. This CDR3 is CSAGLQGQETQYF. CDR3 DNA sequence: TGCAGCGCTGGACTCCAGGGTCAAGAGACCCAGTACTTC. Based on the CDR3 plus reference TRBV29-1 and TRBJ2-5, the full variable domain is SAVISQKPSRDICQRGTSLTIQCQVDSQVTMMFWYRQQPGQSLTLIATANQGSEATYESGFVIDKFPISRPNLTFSTLTVSNMSPEDSSIYLCSAGLQGQETQYFGPGTRLLVL.

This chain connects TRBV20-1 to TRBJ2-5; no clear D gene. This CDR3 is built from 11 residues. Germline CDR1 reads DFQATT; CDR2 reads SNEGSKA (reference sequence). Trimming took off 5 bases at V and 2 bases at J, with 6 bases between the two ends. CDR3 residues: CSAGPQETQYF. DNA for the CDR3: TGCAGTGCTGGACCACAAGAGACCCAGTACTTC.

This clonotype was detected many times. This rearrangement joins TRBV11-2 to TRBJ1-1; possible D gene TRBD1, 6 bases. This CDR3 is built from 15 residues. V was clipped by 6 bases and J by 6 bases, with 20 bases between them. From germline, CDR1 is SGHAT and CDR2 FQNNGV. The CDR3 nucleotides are TGTGCCAGCAGACGACAACCAACGGGGGCCGCTGAAGCTTTCTTT. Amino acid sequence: CASRRQPTGAAEAFF.

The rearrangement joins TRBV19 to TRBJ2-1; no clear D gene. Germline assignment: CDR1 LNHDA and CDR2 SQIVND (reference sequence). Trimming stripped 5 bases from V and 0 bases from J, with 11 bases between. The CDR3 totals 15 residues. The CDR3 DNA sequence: TGTGCCAGTAGTGGCCCGGCGAGCTCCTACAATGAGCAGTTCTTC. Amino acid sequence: CASSGPASSYNEQFF.

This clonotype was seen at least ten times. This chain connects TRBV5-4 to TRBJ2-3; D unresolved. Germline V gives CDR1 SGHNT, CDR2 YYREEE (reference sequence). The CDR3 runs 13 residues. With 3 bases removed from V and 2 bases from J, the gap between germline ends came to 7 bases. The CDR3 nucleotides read TGTGCCAGCAGCTCACCCGACACAGATACGCAGTATTTT. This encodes CASSSPDTDTQYF.

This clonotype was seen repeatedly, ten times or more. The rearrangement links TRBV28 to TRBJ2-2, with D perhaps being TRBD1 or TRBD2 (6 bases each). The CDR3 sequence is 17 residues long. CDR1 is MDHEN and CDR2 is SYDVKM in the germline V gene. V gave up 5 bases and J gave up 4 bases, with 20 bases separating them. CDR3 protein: CASSPRSRGRGTGELFF. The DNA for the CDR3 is TGTGCCAGCAGTCCCCGGTCCCGGGGGCGCGGCACCGGGGAGCTGTTTTTT.

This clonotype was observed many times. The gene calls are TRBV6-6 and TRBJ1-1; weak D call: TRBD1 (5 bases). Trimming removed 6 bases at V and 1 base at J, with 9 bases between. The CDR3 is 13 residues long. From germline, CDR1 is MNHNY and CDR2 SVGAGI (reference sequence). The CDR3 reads CASRDQGNTEAFF. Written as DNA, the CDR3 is TGTGCCAGCAGAGACCAGGGGAACACTGAAGCTTTCTTT.

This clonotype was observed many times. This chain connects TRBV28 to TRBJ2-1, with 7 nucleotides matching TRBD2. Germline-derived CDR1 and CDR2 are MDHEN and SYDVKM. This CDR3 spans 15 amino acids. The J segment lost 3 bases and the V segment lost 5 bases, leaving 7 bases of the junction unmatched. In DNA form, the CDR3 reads TGTGCCAGCAGTCCCGGGGGGAGAGACTACAATGAGCAGTTCTTC. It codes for CASSPGGRDYNEQFF.

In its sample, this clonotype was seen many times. CDR3 loop: CASSRLLAGRYNEQFF. The DNA of the CDR3 is TGTGCCAGCAGTCGACTCCTAGCGGGAAGGTACAATGAGCAGTTCTTC. The rearrangement links TRBV3-1 to TRBJ2-1, with 9 bases matching TRBD2. CDR1 and CDR2 (germline): LGHDT, YNNKEL (reference sequence). The CDR3 is 16 residues long. V lost 6 bases and J lost 4; bases outside the gene matches: 10.

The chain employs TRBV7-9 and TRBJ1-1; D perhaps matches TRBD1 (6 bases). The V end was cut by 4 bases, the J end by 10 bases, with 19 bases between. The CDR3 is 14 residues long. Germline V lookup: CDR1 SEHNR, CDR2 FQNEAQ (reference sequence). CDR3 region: CASSSQTGSGGAFF. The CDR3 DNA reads TGTGCCAGCAGCTCGCAAACAGGGTCAGGTGGAGCTTTCTTT. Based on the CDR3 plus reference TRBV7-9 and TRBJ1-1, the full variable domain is DTGVSQNPRHKITKRGQNVTFRCDPISEHNRLYWYRQTLGQGPEFLTYFQNEAQLEKSRLLSDRFSAERPKGSFSTLEIQRTEQGDSAMYLCASSSQTGSGGAFFGQGTRLTVV.

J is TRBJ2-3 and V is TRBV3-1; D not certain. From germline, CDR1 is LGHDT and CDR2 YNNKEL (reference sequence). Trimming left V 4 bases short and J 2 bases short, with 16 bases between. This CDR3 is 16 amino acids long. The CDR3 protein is CASSLRAYEITDTQYF. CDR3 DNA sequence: TGTGCCAGCAGCCTACGGGCCTACGAGATCACAGATACGCAGTATTTT.

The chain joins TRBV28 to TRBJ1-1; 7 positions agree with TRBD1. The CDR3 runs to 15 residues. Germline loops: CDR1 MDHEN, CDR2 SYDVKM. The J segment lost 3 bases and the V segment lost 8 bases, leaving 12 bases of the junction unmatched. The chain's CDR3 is CASGITGAGDTEAFF. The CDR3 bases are TGTGCCAGCGGAATTACAGGGGCGGGCGACACTGAAGCTTTCTTT.

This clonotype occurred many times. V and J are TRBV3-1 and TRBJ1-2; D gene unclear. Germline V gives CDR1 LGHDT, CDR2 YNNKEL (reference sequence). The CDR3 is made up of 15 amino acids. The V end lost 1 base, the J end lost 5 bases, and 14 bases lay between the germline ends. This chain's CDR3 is CASSQVLTQGYGYTF. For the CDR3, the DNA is TGTGCCAGCAGCCAAGTCCTGACACAAGGATATGGCTACACCTTC.

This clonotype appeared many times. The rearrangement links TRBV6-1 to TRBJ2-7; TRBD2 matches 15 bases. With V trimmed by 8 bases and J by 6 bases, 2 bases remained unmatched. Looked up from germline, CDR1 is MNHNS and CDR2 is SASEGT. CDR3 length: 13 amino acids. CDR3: CASGGLAGGEQYF. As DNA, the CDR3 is TGTGCCAGCGGGGGACTAGCGGGAGGCGAGCAGTACTTC.

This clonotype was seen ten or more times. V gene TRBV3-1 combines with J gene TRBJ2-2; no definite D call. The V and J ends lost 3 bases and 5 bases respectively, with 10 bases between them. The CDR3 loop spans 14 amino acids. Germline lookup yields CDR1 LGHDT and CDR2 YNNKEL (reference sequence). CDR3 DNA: TGTGCCAGCAGCCAGGCTATCGATACCGGGGAGCTGTTTTTT. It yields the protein CASSQAIDTGELFF.

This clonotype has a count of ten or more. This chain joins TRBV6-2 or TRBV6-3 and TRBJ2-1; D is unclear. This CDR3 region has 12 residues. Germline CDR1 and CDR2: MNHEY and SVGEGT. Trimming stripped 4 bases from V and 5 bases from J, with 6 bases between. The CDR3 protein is CASSFSDNEQFF. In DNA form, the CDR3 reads TGTGCCAGCAGTTTTAGTGACAATGAGCAGTTCTTC.

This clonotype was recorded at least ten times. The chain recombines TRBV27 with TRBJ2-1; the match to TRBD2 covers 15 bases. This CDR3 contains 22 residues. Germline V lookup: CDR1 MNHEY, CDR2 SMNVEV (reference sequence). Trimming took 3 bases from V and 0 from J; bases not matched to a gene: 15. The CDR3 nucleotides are TGTGCCAGCAGTTTTAGAGACCCCGGGACTAGCGGGAGGTATGGCTCCTACAATGAGCAGTTCTTC. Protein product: CASSFRDPGTSGRYGSYNEQFF.

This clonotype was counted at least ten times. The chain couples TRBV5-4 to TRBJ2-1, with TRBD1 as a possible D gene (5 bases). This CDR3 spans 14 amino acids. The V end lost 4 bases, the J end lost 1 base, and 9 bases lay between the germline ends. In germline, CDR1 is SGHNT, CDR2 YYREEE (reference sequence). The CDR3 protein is CASSMDTSYNEQFF. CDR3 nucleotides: TGTGCCAGCAGCATGGACACATCCTACAATGAGCAGTTCTTC.

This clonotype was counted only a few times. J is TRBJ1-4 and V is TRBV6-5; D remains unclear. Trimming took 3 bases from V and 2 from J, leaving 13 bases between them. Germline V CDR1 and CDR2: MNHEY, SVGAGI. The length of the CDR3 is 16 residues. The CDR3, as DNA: TGTGCCAGCAGTTATTCCCAGACTATTACTAATGAAAAACTGTTTTTT. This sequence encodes CASSYSQTITNEKLFF.

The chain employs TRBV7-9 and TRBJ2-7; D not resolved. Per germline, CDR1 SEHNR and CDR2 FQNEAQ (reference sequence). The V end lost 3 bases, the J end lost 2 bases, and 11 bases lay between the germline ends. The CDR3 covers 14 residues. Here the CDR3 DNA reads TGTGCCAGCAGCTTGGGGTCAGCCCCCTACGAGCAGTACTTC. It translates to CASSLGSAPYEQYF.

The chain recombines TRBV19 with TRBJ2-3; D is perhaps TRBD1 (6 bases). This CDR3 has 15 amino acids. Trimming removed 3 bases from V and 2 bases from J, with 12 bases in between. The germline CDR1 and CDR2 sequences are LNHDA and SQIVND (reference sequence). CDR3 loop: CASSINRVTTDTQYF. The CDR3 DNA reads TGTGCCAGTAGTATCAACAGGGTGACCACAGATACGCAGTATTTT.

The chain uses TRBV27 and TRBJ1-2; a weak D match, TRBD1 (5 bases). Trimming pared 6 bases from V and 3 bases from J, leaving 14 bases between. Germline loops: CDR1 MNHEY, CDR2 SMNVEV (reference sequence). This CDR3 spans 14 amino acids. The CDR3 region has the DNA TGTGCCAGCAGCCCGTTCAGGGCTGACTATGGCTACACCTTC. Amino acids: CASSPFRADYGYTF.